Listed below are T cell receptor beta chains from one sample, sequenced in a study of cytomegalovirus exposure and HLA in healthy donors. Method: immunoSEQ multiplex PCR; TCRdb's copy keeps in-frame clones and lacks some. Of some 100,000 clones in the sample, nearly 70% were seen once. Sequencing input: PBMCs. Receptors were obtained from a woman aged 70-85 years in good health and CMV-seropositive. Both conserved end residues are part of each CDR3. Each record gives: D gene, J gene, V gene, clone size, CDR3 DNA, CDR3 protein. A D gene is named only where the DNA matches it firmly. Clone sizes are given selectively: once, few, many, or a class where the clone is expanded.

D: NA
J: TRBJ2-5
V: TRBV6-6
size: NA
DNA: TGTGCCAGCAGTCAAATGGGGGGGCCGACGGAGACCCAGTACTTC
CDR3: CASSQMGGPTETQYF

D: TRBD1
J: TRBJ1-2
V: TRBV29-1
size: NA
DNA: TGCAGCGTTGAAGGGACAGGGGAATTTTCTGGCTACACCTTC
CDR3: CSVEGTGEFSGYTF

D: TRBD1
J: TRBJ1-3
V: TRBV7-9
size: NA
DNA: TGTGCCAGCAGCTTAGGGCAGGGGGCGCAAACTGGAAACACCATATATTTT
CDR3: CASSLGQGAQTGNTIYF

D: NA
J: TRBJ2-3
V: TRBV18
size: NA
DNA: TGTGCCAGCTCACCAAATGGCCCAGATACGCAGTATTTT
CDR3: CASSPNGPDTQYF

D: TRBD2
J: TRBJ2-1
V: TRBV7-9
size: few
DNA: TGTGCCAGCAGCTTAGTCGGGACTAGCGGGGTTCCCTACAATGAGCAGTTCTTC
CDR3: CASSLVGTSGVPYNEQFF

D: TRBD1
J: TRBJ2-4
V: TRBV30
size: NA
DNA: TGTGCCTGGAGCCGTCCCGGGACAGGCAAAAACATTCAGTACTTC
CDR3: CAWSRPGTGKNIQYF

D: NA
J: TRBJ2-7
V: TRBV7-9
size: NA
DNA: TGTGCCAGCAGCCCGACAGGAGAGCAGTACTTC
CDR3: CASSPTGEQYF

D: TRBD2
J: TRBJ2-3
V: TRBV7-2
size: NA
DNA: TGTGCCAGCAGCTTAACCGCTAGCGGGGGCTACACAGATACGCAGTATTTT
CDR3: CASSLTASGGYTDTQYF

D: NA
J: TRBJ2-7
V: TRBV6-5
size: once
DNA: TGTGCCAGCAGTCGCAGGTTCCCCTACGAGCAGTACTTC
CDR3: CASSRRFPYEQYF

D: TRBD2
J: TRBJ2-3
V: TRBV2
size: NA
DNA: TGTGCCAGCAGTGCAAGCGGGGCGACAGATACGCAGTATTTT
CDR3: CASSASGATDTQYF

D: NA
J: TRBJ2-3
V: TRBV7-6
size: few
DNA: TGTGCCAGCAGCTTAGCCTTCGAGCGGGCGGGCACAGATACGCAGTATTTT
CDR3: CASSLAFERAGTDTQYF

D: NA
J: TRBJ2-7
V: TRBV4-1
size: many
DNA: TGCGCCAGCAGCCAAGATCAAGGGGGAGCGGGGAGAGAGCAGTACTTC
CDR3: CASSQDQGGAGREQYF

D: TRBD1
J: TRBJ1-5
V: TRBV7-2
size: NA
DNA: TGTGCCAGCAGCCCCCGACAGGGGAGTCAGCCCCAGCATTTT
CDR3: CASSPRQGSQPQHF

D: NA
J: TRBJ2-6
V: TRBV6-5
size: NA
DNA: TGTGCCAGCAGGAGCGGCGCCGGTGGGGCCAACGTCCTGACTTTC
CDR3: CASRSGAGGANVLTF

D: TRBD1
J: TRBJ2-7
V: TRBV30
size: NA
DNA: TGTGCCTGCGCCCCGGGACAGGGCTACCACGAGCAGTACTTC
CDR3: CACAPGQGYHEQYF

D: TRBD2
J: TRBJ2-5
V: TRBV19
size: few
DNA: TGTGCCAGTAGTACTTCTTACCGGACTAGCGGGGGGGCTCAGCTTAACTTC
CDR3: CASSTSYRTSGGAQLNF

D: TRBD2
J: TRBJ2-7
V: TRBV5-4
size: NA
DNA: TGTGCCAGCAGCCCGGTGGGGACTAGCGTGACCTACGAGCAGTACTTC
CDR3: CASSPVGTSVTYEQYF

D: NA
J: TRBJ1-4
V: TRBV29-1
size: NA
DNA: TGCAGCGCCCACAGTAATGAAAAACTGTTTTTT
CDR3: CSAHSNEKLFF

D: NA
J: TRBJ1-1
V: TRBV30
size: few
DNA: TGTGCCCGGGATGTACAGGGAAACACTGAAGCTTTCTTT
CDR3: CARDVQGNTEAFF

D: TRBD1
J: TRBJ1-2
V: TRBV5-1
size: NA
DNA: TGCGCCAGCAGCTTGGAGGGCAGGGGGGAAGGCTACACCTTC
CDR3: CASSLEGRGEGYTF

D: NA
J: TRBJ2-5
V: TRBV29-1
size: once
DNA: TGCAGTTTAGGCGGGGCACCCCAAGAGACCCAGTACTTC
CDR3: CSLGGAPQETQYF

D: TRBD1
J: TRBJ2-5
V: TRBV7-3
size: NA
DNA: TGTGCCAGCAGCTTCGGGACAGGGTCAGAGACCCAGTACTTC
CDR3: CASSFGTGSETQYF

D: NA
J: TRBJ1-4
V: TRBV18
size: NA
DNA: TGTGCCAGCTCACCTGACAGAGCAACTAATGAAAAACTGTTTTTT
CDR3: CASSPDRATNEKLFF

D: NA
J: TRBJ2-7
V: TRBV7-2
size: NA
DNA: TGTGCCAGCAGCTCCCAGGGGAACTCCTACGAGCAGTACTTC
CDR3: CASSSQGNSYEQYF

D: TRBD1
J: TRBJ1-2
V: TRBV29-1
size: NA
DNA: TGCAGCGTTCATACAACGGGACAGGGGAGGCTATCCTATGGCTACACCTTC
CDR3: CSVHTTGQGRLSYGYTF

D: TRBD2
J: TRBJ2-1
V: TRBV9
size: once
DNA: TGTGCCAGCAGCTCCCCCGGGACTAGCGGGCCGCCGAGCTCCTACAATGAGCAGTTCTTC
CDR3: CASSSPGTSGPPSSYNEQFF

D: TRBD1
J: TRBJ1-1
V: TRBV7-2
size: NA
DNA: TGTGCCAGCAGCTTATCCTCCGGGACAGGGGGAGCTTTCTTT
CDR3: CASSLSSGTGGAFF

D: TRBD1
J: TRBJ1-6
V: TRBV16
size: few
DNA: TGTGCCAGCAGCCCCGGGACAGGGGTAGGTTCACCCCTCCACTTT
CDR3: CASSPGTGVGSPLHF